Presented here are 3 T cell receptor beta chains from one specimen sequenced in a study of CD8 T cells in Susac syndrome. The RNA, about 0.45 to 1 ug, was put through reverse transcription using random hexamers. One entry per CDR3 protein, called by TCRdb with MiXCR from the immunoSEQ multiplex PCR reads. The table shows around 300,000 distinct CDR3 sequences, with around 92% occurring only once. The sample comprised CD4+ T cells from PBMCs. Every receptor here comes from a human donor with multiple sclerosis.

V is TRBV7-2 and J is TRBJ2-7, with 9 bases aligning to TRBD2. Germline V gives CDR1 SGHTA, CDR2 FQGNSA. V trimming: 4 bases; J trimming: 7 bases; junction bases outside the gene matches: 14. CDR3 size: 16 residues. The CDR3 DNA sequence: TGTGCCAGCAGCTCGGCCGAAGCGGGAGGCGCCGGGGAGCAGTACTTC. It codes for CASSSAEAGGAGEQYF.

This clonotype has a handful of counts. The chain uses TRBV9 and TRBJ2-3; 10 bases fit TRBD2. This CDR3 has 14 residues. CDR1 SGDLS and CDR2 YYNGEE come from the germline V gene. J gave up 5 bases and V 3 bases, and 3 bases lay outside the gene matches. This chain's CDR3 is CASSARLAGDTQYF. In DNA, the CDR3 is TGTGCCAGCAGCGCCCGACTAGCGGGAGATACGCAGTATTTT.

This clonotype was detected a few times. This chain joins TRBV20-1 and TRBJ2-7; D is uncertain. This CDR3 has 16 residues. Germline values: CDR1 DFQATT, CDR2 SNEGSKA (reference sequence). V gave up 6 bases and J gave up 0 bases, with 21 bases separating them. CDR3 sequence reads: CSASKIQVISSYEQYF. CDR3 sequence (DNA): TGCAGTGCCAGTAAGATCCAGGTGATTAGCTCCTACGAGCAGTACTTC.